The rows below give T cell receptor beta chains drawn from one sample of a study of T cell repertoires in ileal Crohn's disease. TCRdb keeps only in-frame clones here, not all; method: immunoSEQ multiplex PCR. The sample yields more than 13,000 clones, around 72% seen once. Input material: ileal tissue. These receptors originate from an adult with Crohn's disease. Each CDR3 is given with its conserved first and last residue. A D gene is named only where the DNA matches it firmly. Clone size is given for some rows only: seen once, a few or many times, or a class if the clone is expanded.

v_gene: TRBV27
abundance: .
j_gene: TRBJ2-7
d_gene: .
CDR3nt: TGTGCCAGCAGTCCCCAACCGGGTTCCTACAAGCAGTACTTC
CDR3aa: CASSPQPGSYKQYF

v_gene: TRBV11-2
abundance: .
j_gene: TRBJ1-1
d_gene: .
CDR3nt: TGTGCCAGCAGCTTAGGGAGCCGGGGCACTGAAGCTTTCTTT
CDR3aa: CASSLGSRGTEAFF

v_gene: TRBV7-8
abundance: .
j_gene: TRBJ2-7
d_gene: TRBD2
CDR3nt: TGTGCCAGCAGCCCCCTCGCGGGGGGACCCTACGAGCAGTACTTC
CDR3aa: CASSPLAGGPYEQYF

v_gene: TRBV5-6
abundance: .
j_gene: TRBJ1-2
d_gene: .
CDR3nt: TGTGCCAGCAGCTTAGGGACCCTCTACTATGGCTACACCTTC
CDR3aa: CASSLGTLYYGYTF

v_gene: TRBV2
abundance: .
j_gene: TRBJ1-4
d_gene: .
CDR3nt: TGTGCCAGCACTCCTCGGAGCTATGAAAAACTGTTTTTT
CDR3aa: CASTPRSYEKLFF

v_gene: TRBV7-3
abundance: .
j_gene: TRBJ1-3
d_gene: .
CDR3nt: TGTGCCAGCAGCTATTTTGCCACCATATATTTT
CDR3aa: CASSYFATIYF

v_gene: TRBV5-6
abundance: .
j_gene: TRBJ2-3
d_gene: .
CDR3nt: TGTGCCAGCAGCTTGCGCGGGTTTCTCCGCACAGATACGCAGTATTTT
CDR3aa: CASSLRGFLRTDTQYF

v_gene: TRBV19
abundance: few
j_gene: TRBJ1-2
d_gene: .
CDR3nt: TGTGCCAGTAACCCGGGACACTCTTCTAACTATGGCTACACCTTC
CDR3aa: CASNPGHSSNYGYTF

v_gene: TRBV6-5
abundance: .
j_gene: TRBJ1-5
d_gene: .
CDR3nt: TGTGCCAGCAGTTACGGCGGCAATCAGCCCCAGCATTTT
CDR3aa: CASSYGGNQPQHF

v_gene: TRBV13
abundance: .
j_gene: TRBJ1-5
d_gene: .
CDR3nt: TGTGCCAGCAGCGCCCGTAGTCATAGCAATCAGCCCCAGCATTTT
CDR3aa: CASSARSHSNQPQHF

v_gene: TRBV19
abundance: .
j_gene: TRBJ1-5
d_gene: TRBD1
CDR3nt: TGTGCCAGTAAGCCGGGACAGGGGAATCAGCCCCAGCATTTT
CDR3aa: CASKPGQGNQPQHF

v_gene: TRBV5-1
abundance: .
j_gene: TRBJ1-1
d_gene: .
CDR3nt: TGCGCCAGCAGCGGCGCAGGGAACACTGAAGCTTTCTTT
CDR3aa: CASSGAGNTEAFF

v_gene: TRBV29-1
abundance: .
j_gene: TRBJ1-4
d_gene: TRBD1
CDR3nt: TGCAGCGTTTCCTCCGGGACAGGGAGAGAAAAACTGTTTTTT
CDR3aa: CSVSSGTGREKLFF

v_gene: TRBV6-5
abundance: few
j_gene: TRBJ1-4
d_gene: TRBD1
CDR3nt: TGTGCCAGCAGTTTTTTCCGAGGACAGGGAGAAGAAAAACTGTTTTTT
CDR3aa: CASSFFRGQGEEKLFF

v_gene: TRBV18
abundance: .
j_gene: TRBJ1-3
d_gene: TRBD1
CDR3nt: TGTGCCAGCTCACGGGGACAGGGTGGAAACACCATATATTTT
CDR3aa: CASSRGQGGNTIYF

v_gene: TRBV2
abundance: .
j_gene: TRBJ1-3
d_gene: .
CDR3nt: TGTGCCAGCTGCCTGTCCCGAGGGAACACCATATATTTT
CDR3aa: CASCLSRGNTIYF

v_gene: TRBV11-2
abundance: .
j_gene: TRBJ2-3
d_gene: TRBD1
CDR3nt: TGTGCCAGCAGCCCGGGGACAGGGAGAACAGATACGCCGTATTTT
CDR3aa: CASSPGTGRTDTPYF

v_gene: TRBV6-1
abundance: .
j_gene: TRBJ1-1
d_gene: .
CDR3nt: TGTGCCAGCAGTGAACCTACTAGCTCCTCCAGGGTGAGGTGGAACACTGAAGCTTTCTTT
CDR3aa: CASSEPTSSSRVRWNTEAFF

v_gene: TRBV27
abundance: few
j_gene: TRBJ2-2
d_gene: TRBD1
CDR3nt: TGTGCCAGCAGTTTGAAGGGACAGGGGCTGGGCACCGGGGAGCTGTTTTTT
CDR3aa: CASSLKGQGLGTGELFF

v_gene: TRBV15
abundance: few
j_gene: TRBJ2-1
d_gene: TRBD1
CDR3nt: TGTGCCACCAGCAAACAGGGGATCGATGAGCAGTTCTTC
CDR3aa: CATSKQGIDEQFF

v_gene: TRBV5-6
abundance: .
j_gene: TRBJ2-7
d_gene: TRBD2
CDR3nt: TGTGCCAGCAGCCCAAGTCGTACGGGAGGCTCCTACGAGCAGTACTTC
CDR3aa: CASSPSRTGGSYEQYF

v_gene: TRBV4-3
abundance: .
j_gene: TRBJ1-1
d_gene: TRBD1
CDR3nt: TGCGCCAGCAGTGGACAGGGGATGGATGAAGCTTTCTTT
CDR3aa: CASSGQGMDEAFF

v_gene: TRBV6-1
abundance: .
j_gene: TRBJ2-7
d_gene: .
CDR3nt: TGTGCCAGCAGTGAACAGTCCAGCTACGAGCAGTACTTC
CDR3aa: CASSEQSSYEQYF

v_gene: TRBV4-2
abundance: few
j_gene: TRBJ2-4
d_gene: .
CDR3nt: TGTGCCAGCAGCCAAGATGCCAGCAAAGCCAAAAACATTCAGTACTTC
CDR3aa: CASSQDASKAKNIQYF

v_gene: TRBV27
abundance: .
j_gene: TRBJ2-3
d_gene: .
CDR3nt: TGTGCCAGCAGTTCCTCGTACAGGGATACGCAGTATTTT
CDR3aa: CASSSSYRDTQYF

v_gene: TRBV2
abundance: few
j_gene: TRBJ2-2
d_gene: TRBD2
CDR3nt: TGTGCCAGCAGTTTGGCGGGGGGTGGGACCGGGGAGCTGTTTTTT
CDR3aa: CASSLAGGGTGELFF

v_gene: TRBV4-1
abundance: .
j_gene: TRBJ1-2
d_gene: TRBD1
CDR3nt: TGCGCCAGCAGCCAAGATCTAAGAACAGGGGTTGATGGCTACACCTTC
CDR3aa: CASSQDLRTGVDGYTF

v_gene: TRBV28
abundance: .
j_gene: TRBJ1-2
d_gene: .
CDR3nt: TGTGCCAGCAGAATTGACAGCGGGAACTATGGCTACACCTTC
CDR3aa: CASRIDSGNYGYTF

v_gene: TRBV19
abundance: .
j_gene: TRBJ2-1
d_gene: .
CDR3nt: TGTGCCAGTAGTTCGGGCGCTAGGGTTGAGCAGTTCTTC
CDR3aa: CASSSGARVEQFF

v_gene: TRBV6-1
abundance: .
j_gene: TRBJ2-3
d_gene: .
CDR3nt: TGTGCCAGCAGTGAAGGGAGAAGTAGAGATACGCAGTATTTT
CDR3aa: CASSEGRSRDTQYF

v_gene: TRBV27
abundance: .
j_gene: TRBJ2-5
d_gene: TRBD2
CDR3nt: TGTGCCAGCAGTTCCCTAGCGGGCACAGAGACCCAGTACTTC
CDR3aa: CASSSLAGTETQYF

v_gene: TRBV4-1
abundance: .
j_gene: TRBJ1-5
d_gene: .
CDR3nt: TGCGCCAGCAGCCAAGATATCAGAGTTCAGCCCCAGCATTTT
CDR3aa: CASSQDIRVQPQHF

v_gene: TRBV2
abundance: few
j_gene: TRBJ2-7
d_gene: .
CDR3nt: TGTGCCAGCATTGAGAGGGTTGGAAGCGAGCAGTACTTC
CDR3aa: CASIERVGSEQYF

v_gene: TRBV28
abundance: .
j_gene: TRBJ2-7
d_gene: .
CDR3nt: TGTGCCATAGACGCCGGGACCCTCTACGAGCAGTACTTC
CDR3aa: CAIDAGTLYEQYF

v_gene: TRBV6-5
abundance: few
j_gene: TRBJ1-5
d_gene: .
CDR3nt: TGTGCCAGCAGTGACCGACCCAAGAATCAGCCCCAGCATTTT
CDR3aa: CASSDRPKNQPQHF

v_gene: TRBV7-9
abundance: .
j_gene: TRBJ1-2
d_gene: TRBD1
CDR3nt: TGTGCCAGCAGCTTACTACAGGGGGCCGTTGGCTACACCTTC
CDR3aa: CASSLLQGAVGYTF

v_gene: TRBV10-2
abundance: .
j_gene: TRBJ1-1
d_gene: .
CDR3nt: TGCGCCAGCAGTGAGGTGCTAGGAGGGCAAGGCACTGAAGCTTTCTTT
CDR3aa: CASSEVLGGQGTEAFF

v_gene: TRBV14
abundance: .
j_gene: TRBJ1-4
d_gene: .
CDR3nt: TGTGCCAGCAGCCAGAACTCTAATGAAAAACTGTTTTTT
CDR3aa: CASSQNSNEKLFF

v_gene: TRBV9
abundance: .
j_gene: TRBJ1-1
d_gene: .
CDR3nt: TGTGCCAGCAGCCCTCCGGGGAACACTGAAGCTTTCTTT
CDR3aa: CASSPPGNTEAFF

v_gene: TRBV5-1
abundance: .
j_gene: TRBJ1-5
d_gene: .
CDR3nt: TGCGCCAGCAGCTTGGACGTTAATCAGCCCCAGCATTTT
CDR3aa: CASSLDVNQPQHF

v_gene: TRBV4-2
abundance: .
j_gene: TRBJ2-1
d_gene: .
CDR3nt: TGTGCCAGCAGCCAGGCCGGGACGGTCGCCTACAATGAGCAGTTCTTC
CDR3aa: CASSQAGTVAYNEQFF

v_gene: TRBV4-1
abundance: .
j_gene: TRBJ1-2
d_gene: .
CDR3nt: TGCGCCAGCAGCCAAGATGGGCAGGGTGGCTACACCTTC
CDR3aa: CASSQDGQGGYTF

v_gene: TRBV9
abundance: once
j_gene: TRBJ2-7
d_gene: .
CDR3nt: TGTGCCAGCAGCGTAGGCGTGGGAGTTGTGTACGAGCAGTACTTC
CDR3aa: CASSVGVGVVYEQYF

v_gene: TRBV19
abundance: .
j_gene: TRBJ2-3
d_gene: .
CDR3nt: TGTGCCAGTAGTCGGGACCGCCTGGGGAATACGCAGTATTTT
CDR3aa: CASSRDRLGNTQYF

v_gene: TRBV7-9
abundance: .
j_gene: TRBJ2-1
d_gene: .
CDR3nt: TGTGCCAGCAGCTTAGGGGGGAGGAGCCGCGATGAGCAGTTCTTC
CDR3aa: CASSLGGRSRDEQFF

v_gene: TRBV5-6
abundance: .
j_gene: TRBJ2-1
d_gene: .
CDR3nt: TGTGCCAGCAGCTTCGTACAGGGTCCATTCAATGAGCAGTTCTTC
CDR3aa: CASSFVQGPFNEQFF

v_gene: TRBV5-4
abundance: few
j_gene: TRBJ2-7
d_gene: TRBD1
CDR3nt: TGTGCCAGCAGCTGGGACAGGGCCAACGAGCAGTACTTC
CDR3aa: CASSWDRANEQYF

v_gene: TRBV6-5
abundance: .
j_gene: TRBJ1-5
d_gene: .
CDR3nt: TGTGCCAGCGGGCCGCGGGGGTACAATCAGCCCCAGCATTTT
CDR3aa: CASGPRGYNQPQHF